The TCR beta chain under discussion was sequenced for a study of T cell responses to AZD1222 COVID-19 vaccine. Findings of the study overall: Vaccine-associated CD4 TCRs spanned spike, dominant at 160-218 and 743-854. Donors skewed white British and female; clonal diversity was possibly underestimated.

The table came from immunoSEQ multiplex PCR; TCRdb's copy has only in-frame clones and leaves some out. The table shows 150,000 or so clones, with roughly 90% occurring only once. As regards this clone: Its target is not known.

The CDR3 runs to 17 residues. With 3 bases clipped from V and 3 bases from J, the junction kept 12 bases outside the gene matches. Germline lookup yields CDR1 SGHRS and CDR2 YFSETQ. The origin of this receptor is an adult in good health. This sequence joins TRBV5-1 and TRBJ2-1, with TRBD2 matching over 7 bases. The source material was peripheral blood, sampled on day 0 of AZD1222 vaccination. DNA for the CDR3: TGCGCCAGCAGCTCCTCATCCCCGGGAGGATTCTACAATGAGCAGTTCTTC. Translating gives CASSSSSPGGFYNEQFF.